Listed below are T cell receptor beta chains from one sample, sequenced in a study of PD-1 blockade in mismatch repair-deficient tumors. Repertoires were generated with immunoSEQ multiplex PCR, while TCRdb's copy carries only in-frame clones and drops some. Of tens of thousands of clones listed, around 82% are singletons. Material: peripheral blood, obtained 4 weeks after starting pembrolizumab. The receptors originated from an adult with mismatch repair-deficient cancer. Each CDR3 is given with its conserved first and last residue. Each record gives: V gene, clone size, J gene, CDR3 protein. Size values are once, few and many counts, or a class for expanded clones, and some rows have none.

TRBV7-6,-,TRBJ2-1,CASSLVLSGTGNYNEQFF
TRBV5-1,-,TRBJ2-1,CASSLAGLTYNEQFF
TRBV25-1,-,TRBJ2-7,CAIGGTGATSGRFEQYF
TRBV7-9,-,TRBJ2-3,CASSLTSLETDTQYF
TRBV27,-,TRBJ2-5,CASTSSGQFQETQYF
TRBV5-4,-,TRBJ2-3,CASSLESREEADTQYF
TRBV5-1,-,TRBJ1-2,CASRAGTGDYGYTF
TRBV5-4,-,TRBJ2-7,CASSRGGYYEQYF
TRBV25-1,-,TRBJ2-2,CASVRDGNTGELFF
TRBV6-5,-,TRBJ2-7,CASSPGTVSYEQYF
TRBV7-2,-,TRBJ2-1,CASSFGLAGVVSYNEQFF
TRBV5-8,few,TRBJ2-5,CASSLWLAEKETQYF
TRBV6-6,few,TRBJ1-1,CASTARETLEAFF
TRBV10-1,few,TRBJ1-2,CASWQARNLYGYTF
TRBV9,-,TRBJ2-1,CASSTSGSSYNEQFF
TRBV11-3,-,TRBJ1-1,CASSLRTPSQAFF
TRBV18,-,TRBJ1-5,CASSLQGASNQPQHF
TRBV6-6,-,TRBJ2-7,CATSEGGFGEQYF
TRBV14,-,TRBJ2-7,CASSQAFRAVPFWEQYF
TRBV10-3,-,TRBJ1-2,CATATSGYGYTF
TRBV4-2,-,TRBJ1-1,CASSQYAEAFF
TRBV10-3,-,TRBJ2-1,CAIKRPLGQGGNEQFF
TRBV6-5,-,TRBJ1-2,CASTQGGGYTF
TRBV30,-,TRBJ1-4,CAWNSLGKPNEKLFF
TRBV2,once,TRBJ2-1,CASTLGLNNEQFF
TRBV30,few,TRBJ2-1,CAWMALAGNEQFF
TRBV5-5,-,TRBJ1-1,CASSRAGQETEAFF
TRBV7-9,-,TRBJ2-3,CASSPPGLAGGTDTQYF
TRBV4-3,-,TRBJ2-7,CASSETPSGVSYEQYF
TRBV6-6,-,TRBJ2-3,CASSRLRRGTDTQYF
TRBV5-6,once,TRBJ1-4,CASMSQSTNEKLFF
TRBV7-9,-,TRBJ1-1,CASSQGNTEAFF
TRBV5-1,few,TRBJ1-2,CASSVQGDYGYTF
TRBV30,-,TRBJ1-1,CAWSSTGGSAEAFF
TRBV4-1,-,TRBJ2-1,CASSFSDRDNEQFF
TRBV7-2,-,TRBJ2-1,CASSLAPTGGSYNEQFF
TRBV9,-,TRBJ2-7,CASSTRWESYEQYF
TRBV20-1,-,TRBJ2-7,CSASGDYEQYF
TRBV7-8,-,TRBJ2-1,CASSPQTSGRANEQFF
TRBV30,-,TRBJ2-5,CAWSGGSRQLETQYF
TRBV5-4,-,TRBJ2-1,CASSLAKVGNEQFF
TRBV5-1,-,TRBJ1-3,CASSFDQLTKPGNTIYF
TRBV19,once,TRBJ2-3,CASSVPGGGGTQYF
TRBV6-4,-,TRBJ2-7,CASRQSEPRYEQYF
TRBV5-1,-,TRBJ1-3,CASSVTGAGNTIYF
TRBV5-4,-,TRBJ1-1,CASSLMGLNTEAFF
TRBV14,-,TRBJ2-7,CASSQLKGLGFDEQYF
TRBV11-3,once,TRBJ2-3,CASSTDADTQYF